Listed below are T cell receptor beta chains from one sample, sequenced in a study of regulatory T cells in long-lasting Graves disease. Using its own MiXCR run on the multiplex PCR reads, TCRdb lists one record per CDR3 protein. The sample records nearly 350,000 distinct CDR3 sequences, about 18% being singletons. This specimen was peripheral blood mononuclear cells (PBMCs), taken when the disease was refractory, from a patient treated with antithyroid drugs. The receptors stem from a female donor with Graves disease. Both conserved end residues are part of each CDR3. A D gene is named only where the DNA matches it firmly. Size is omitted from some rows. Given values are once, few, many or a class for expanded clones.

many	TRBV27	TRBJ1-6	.	TGTGCCAGCAACCACAGCCCCAAATCACCCCTCCACTTT	CASNHSPKSPLHF
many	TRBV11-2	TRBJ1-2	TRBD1	TGTGCCAGCAGCTTCGGGGGGACAGGGGGCTATGGCTACACCTTC	CASSFGGTGGYGYTF
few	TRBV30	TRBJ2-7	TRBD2	TGTGCCTGGAGTGTAGGAACTAGCGTTAGCTACGAGCAGTACTTC	CAWSVGTSVSYEQYF
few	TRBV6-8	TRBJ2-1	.	TGTGCCAGCAGTTACCGGGCTAAGGAAGGTGAGCAGTTCTTC	CASSYRAKEGEQFF
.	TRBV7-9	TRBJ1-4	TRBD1	TGTGCCAGCAGCCTTAGGTCCACAGGGGGCGGTGAAAAACTGTTTTTT	CASSLRSTGGGEKLFF
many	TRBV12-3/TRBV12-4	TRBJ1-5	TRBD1	TGTGCCAGCAGGGGGGACAGGGGGTGGAATCAGCCCCAGCATTTT	CASRGDRGWNQPQHF
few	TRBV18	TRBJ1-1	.	TGTGCCAGCTCGGGGACGAACACTGAAGCTTTCTTT	CASSGTNTEAFF
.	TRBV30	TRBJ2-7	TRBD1	TGTGCCTGGAGTGGGACAGGGAGAGGCGAGCAGTACTTC	CAWSGTGRGEQYF
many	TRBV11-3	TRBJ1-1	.	TGTGCCAGCAGCTTATTAAATGAAGCTTTCTTT	CASSLLNEAFF
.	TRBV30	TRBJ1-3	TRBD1	TGTGCCTGGAGTACTGACAGGGCTGGAAACACCATATATTTT	CAWSTDRAGNTIYF
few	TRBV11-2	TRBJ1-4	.	TGTGCCAGCAGCTTAAGGGCAGGTGAAAAACTGTTTTTT	CASSLRAGEKLFF
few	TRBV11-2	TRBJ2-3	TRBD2	TGTGCCAGCAGCTTGGGAGGGACTCTGCAGTATTTT	CASSLGGTLQYF